These 17 T cell receptor beta chains came from one sample sequenced in a study of molecular identifiers for immune sequencing clone quantification. Via MiXCR, TCRdb re-called the PCR reads, giving one row per CDR3 protein. The table includes some 40,000 distinct CDR3 sequences, approximately 17% detected once. Sequencing was done on a sample of naive CD8+ T cells from blood, with Jurkat cell RNA spiked in. Subset meaning: FACS-sorted CD8+CD4-CCR7+CD45RA+ naive T cells. Every receptor here comes from a human donor in good health. Some libraries in this study had Jurkat cell RNA spiked in.

In its sample, this clonotype was seen many times. The chain is built from TRBV4-3 and TRBJ1-3; 10 positions match TRBD1. The CDR3 sequence is 19 residues long. Trimming at V came to 4 bases and at J to 0 bases, leaving 12 bases not matched to a gene. Germline V gene data show CDR1 as LGHNA and CDR2 as YSLEER. This CDR3 is CASSLLPGTGAYSGNTIYF. The CDR3 nucleotides are TGCGCCAGCAGCCTCCTTCCCGGGACAGGGGCCTACTCTGGAAACACCATATATTTT.

This chain joins TRBV7-9 and TRBJ2-7; D may be TRBD1 (6 bases). CDR3 length equals 17 residues. From germline, CDR1 is SEHNR and CDR2 FQNEAQ (reference sequence). The V and J ends lost 2 bases and 0 bases respectively, with 17 bases between them. CDR3 amino acids: CASSLPARDRISYEQYF. DNA for the CDR3: TGTGCCAGCAGCTTACCGGCCCGAGACAGGATCTCCTACGAGCAGTACTTC.

This clonotype occurred a few times. The V and J genes are TRBV5-5 and TRBJ2-7; D may be TRBD2 (5 bases). The CDR3 is made up of 15 amino acids. Germline CDR1 is SGHKS and CDR2 is YYEKEE (reference sequence). V lost 0 bases and J lost 2, with 12 bases in between. CDR3: CASSLVVGSAYEQYF. The CDR3 DNA reads as TGTGCCAGCAGCTTGGTCGTGGGGAGTGCCTACGAGCAGTACTTC.

This clonotype occurred many times. The genes are TRBV6-4 and TRBJ2-1; 8 bases agree with TRBD2. Germline V gene lookup returns CDR1 MRHNA and CDR2 SNTAGT. The CDR3 covers 14 residues. J was trimmed by 4 bases and V by 3 bases; bases with no gene match: 2. CDR3 in amino acids: CASSEVAGYNEQFF. The CDR3 DNA follows: TGTGCCAGCAGTGAAGTAGCGGGGTACAATGAGCAGTTCTTC.

In its sample, this clonotype was seen many times. The chain has TRBV7-6 and TRBJ2-7; 9 bases fit TRBD1. CDR1 and CDR2 (germline): SGHVS, FNYEAQ. V shed 1 base and J 4 bases; nucleotides not matched to a gene: 8. The CDR3 covers 16 residues. In nucleotides, the CDR3 is TGTGCCAGCAGCTTAGAACCTGGACAGGGGAAATACGAGCAGTACTTC. This codes for CASSLEPGQGKYEQYF.

This clonotype has at least ten counts. V is TRBV5-1 and J is TRBJ1-1, with a tentative D call TRBD1 (6 bases). CDR1 and CDR2 from the germline V gene are SGHRS and YFSETQ. Trimming took 0 bases from V and 8 from J, leaving 8 bases between them. CDR3 length: 12 amino acids. CDR3 protein: CASSLDRVEAFF. The CDR3 nucleotides read TGCGCCAGCAGCTTGGACAGGGTGGAAGCTTTCTTT.

This clonotype was counted ten times or more. The chain employs TRBV20-1 and TRBJ2-7; 13 nucleotides agree with TRBD2. Germline V gene lookup returns CDR1 DFQATT and CDR2 SNEGSKA (reference sequence). Trimming at V came to 6 bases and at J to 3 bases, leaving 2 bases not matched to a gene. This CDR3 region has 13 residues. This CDR3 is CSARTSGSYEQYF. In DNA, the CDR3 is TGCAGTGCACGGACTAGCGGGAGCTACGAGCAGTACTTC.

This clonotype was observed many times. The chain has TRBV20-1 and TRBJ1-6; 7 bases match TRBD1. Germline lookup yields CDR1 DFQATT and CDR2 SNEGSKA (reference sequence). This CDR3 has 17 amino acids. V shed 5 bases, J shed 0 bases, and the junction held 10 bases outside the gene matches. CDR3 sequence: CSASGTETSSYNSPLHF. The DNA for the CDR3 is TGCAGTGCTTCGGGGACAGAGACAAGCTCCTATAATTCACCCCTCCACTTT.

This clonotype occurred many times. This chain links TRBV20-1 with TRBJ1-5; TRBD1 matches at 11 bases. Trimming at V came to 0 bases and at J to 2 bases, leaving 15 bases not matched to a gene. This CDR3 spans 20 amino acids. Germline V gene lookup returns CDR1 DFQATT and CDR2 SNEGSKA (reference sequence). The CDR3 reads CSARDLQPPGTGGRNQPQHF. DNA of the CDR3: TGCAGTGCTAGAGATCTCCAGCCCCCGGGGACAGGGGGACGCAATCAGCCCCAGCATTTT.

In this sample, this clonotype turned up many times. The rearrangement joins TRBV28 to TRBJ2-3; TRBD2 matches 8 bases. Germline CDR1 reads MDHEN; CDR2 reads SYDVKM. The CDR3 is 16 residues long. J lost 4 bases, V lost 3 bases, and 9 bases had no gene match. DNA for the CDR3: TGTGCCAGCAGTTTCAATCCAGCGGGAGCAGCAGATACGCAGTATTTT. As protein: CASSFNPAGAADTQYF.

This clonotype was seen more than once but under ten times. The chain uses TRBV18 and TRBJ2-7; D call uncertain. Trimming removed 0 bases from V and 4 bases from J, with 13 bases in between. The CDR3 runs 15 residues. Germline V gene lookup returns CDR1 KGHSH and CDR2 LQKENI. In DNA form, the CDR3 reads TGTGCCAGCTCACCACCGAAGGGCTTGGGTTACGAGCAGTACTTC. Translated, it gives CASSPPKGLGYEQYF.

This clonotype was seen repeatedly, ten times or more. The chain is built from TRBV5-1 and TRBJ1-1; no clear D gene. Germline values: CDR1 SGHRS, CDR2 YFSETQ. Trimming cost V 1 base and J 7 bases, with 14 bases left between them. This CDR3 has 14 residues. Here the CDR3 reads CASSLRRERGEAFF. CDR3 nucleotide sequence: TGCGCCAGCAGCTTGAGGCGAGAGCGGGGTGAAGCTTTCTTT.

This clonotype has only a few counts. This chain links TRBV28 with TRBJ2-7; D is uncertain. This CDR3 has 16 residues. V lost 2 bases and J lost 7, with 21 bases in between. Germline loops: CDR1 MDHEN, CDR2 SYDVKM. The CDR3 sequence is CASSLPTLVGPREQYF. CDR3 sequence (DNA): TGTGCCAGCAGTTTACCCACTCTAGTGGGCCCACGGGAGCAGTACTTC.

This clonotype was detected many times. This chain joins TRBV12-3 or TRBV12-4 and TRBJ2-7, with D unresolved. The V end was cut by 8 bases, the J end by 3 bases, with 2 bases between. The CDR3 is made up of 9 amino acids. The DNA for the CDR3 is TGTGCCAGCGGCTACGAGCAGTACTTC. Protein sequence: CASGYEQYF.

This clonotype was picked up many times. The V and J genes are TRBV6-5 and TRBJ2-7; possible D gene TRBD2, 5 bases. CDR1 and CDR2 (germline): MNHEY, SVGAGI. V lost 1 base and J lost 5, with 9 bases in between. The CDR3 runs to 13 residues. CDR3 residues: CASSYYLGNEQYF. Written as DNA, the CDR3 is TGTGCCAGCAGTTACTACCTCGGGAACGAGCAGTACTTC.

This clonotype was seen ten or more times. The gene calls are TRBV7-9 and TRBJ2-1; a weak D match, TRBD1 (5 bases). The CDR3 spans 12 residues. Germline V lookup: CDR1 SEHNR, CDR2 FQNEAQ (reference sequence). Deletions cut 3 bases from V and 8 bases from J, with 8 bases between. CDR3 bases: TGTGCCAGCAGCTTGGGGCAGGATGAGCAGTTCTTC. Protein product: CASSLGQDEQFF.

This clonotype showed up many times. The chain carries TRBV6-5 and TRBJ2-7, with a weak D call TRBD2 (5 bases). V was trimmed by 0 bases and J by 0 bases, leaving 9 bases between them. The CDR3 extends over 15 amino acids. Germline CDR1 reads MNHEY; CDR2 reads SVGAGI. The CDR3 is CASSYSTGSSYEQYF. In nucleotides, the CDR3 is TGTGCCAGCAGTTACTCGACGGGAAGCTCCTACGAGCAGTACTTC.